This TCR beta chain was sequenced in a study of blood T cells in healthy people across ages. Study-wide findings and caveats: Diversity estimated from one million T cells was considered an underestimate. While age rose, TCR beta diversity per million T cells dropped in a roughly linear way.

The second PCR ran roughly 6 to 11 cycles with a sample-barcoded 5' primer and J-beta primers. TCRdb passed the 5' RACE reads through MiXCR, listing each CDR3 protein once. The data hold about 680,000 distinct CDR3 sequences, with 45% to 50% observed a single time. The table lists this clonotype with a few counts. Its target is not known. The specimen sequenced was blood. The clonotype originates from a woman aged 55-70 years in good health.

CDR3 coding DNA: TGTGCCAGCAGCTTAAGTCGGGGGTTCGGAGAGACCCAGTACTTC. It translates to CASSLSRGFGETQYF. This chain joins TRBV7-2 and TRBJ2-5, with a possible D match to TRBD2 (6 bases). The germline gives CDR1 SGHTA, CDR2 FQGNSA. This CDR3 comprises 15 residues. Trimming left V 2 bases short and J 4 bases short, with 14 bases between.